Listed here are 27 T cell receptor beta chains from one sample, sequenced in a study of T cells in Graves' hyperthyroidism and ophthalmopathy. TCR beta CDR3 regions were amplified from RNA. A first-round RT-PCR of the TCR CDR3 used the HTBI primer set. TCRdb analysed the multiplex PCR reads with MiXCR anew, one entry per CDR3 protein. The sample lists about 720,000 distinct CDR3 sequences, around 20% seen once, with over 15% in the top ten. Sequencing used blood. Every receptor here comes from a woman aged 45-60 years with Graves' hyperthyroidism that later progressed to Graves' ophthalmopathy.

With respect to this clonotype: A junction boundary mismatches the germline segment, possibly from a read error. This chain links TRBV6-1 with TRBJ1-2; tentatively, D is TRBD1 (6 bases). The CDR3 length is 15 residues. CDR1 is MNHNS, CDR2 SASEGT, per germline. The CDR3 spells CAGSDLWQGRNGYTF. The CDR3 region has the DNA TGTGCCGGCAGTGATTTGTGGCAGGGGAGGAATGGCTACACCTTC.

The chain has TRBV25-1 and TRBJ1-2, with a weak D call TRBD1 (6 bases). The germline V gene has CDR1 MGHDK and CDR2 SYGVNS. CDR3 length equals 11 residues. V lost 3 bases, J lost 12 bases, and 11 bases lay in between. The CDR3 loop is CASSEGAGNTF. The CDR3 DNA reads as TGTGCCAGCAGTGAGGGGGCCGGCAACACCTTC.

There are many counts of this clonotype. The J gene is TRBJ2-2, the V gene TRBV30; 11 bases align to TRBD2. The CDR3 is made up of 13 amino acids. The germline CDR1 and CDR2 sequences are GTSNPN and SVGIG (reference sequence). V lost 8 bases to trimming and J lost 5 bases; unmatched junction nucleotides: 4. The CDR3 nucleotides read TGTGCCGGCGGGACTAGCGGTACCGGGGAGCTGTTTTTT. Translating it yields CAGGTSGTGELFF.

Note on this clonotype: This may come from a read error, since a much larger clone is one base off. Here the CDR3 DNA reads TGTGCCAGCAGTGGGGACAGCACCTTGGCGTCTGGAACCACCATATATTTT. This gives the protein CASSGDSTLASGTTIYF. The chain employs TRBV12-3 or TRBV12-4 and TRBJ1-3; TRBD1 matches at 7 bases. CDR3 length equals 17 residues.

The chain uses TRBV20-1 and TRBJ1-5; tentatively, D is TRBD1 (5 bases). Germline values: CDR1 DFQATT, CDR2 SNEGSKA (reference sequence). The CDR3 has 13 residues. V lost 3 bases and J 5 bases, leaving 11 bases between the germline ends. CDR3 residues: CSASGQGYQPQHF. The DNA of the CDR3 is TGCAGTGCTAGCGGCCAGGGATATCAGCCCCAGCATTTT.

CDR3 DNA: TGTGCCAGCAGCTTATTCCAGGGGGCATACAATGAGCAGTTCTTC. Translation gives CASSLFQGAYNEQFF. The V call is TRBV7-8, the J call TRBJ2-1, with TRBD1 matching 8 bases. The CDR3 consists of 15 residues. The germline V gene has CDR1 SGHVS and CDR2 FQNEAQ. Trimming at V came to 2 bases and at J to 4 bases, leaving 4 bases not matched to a gene.

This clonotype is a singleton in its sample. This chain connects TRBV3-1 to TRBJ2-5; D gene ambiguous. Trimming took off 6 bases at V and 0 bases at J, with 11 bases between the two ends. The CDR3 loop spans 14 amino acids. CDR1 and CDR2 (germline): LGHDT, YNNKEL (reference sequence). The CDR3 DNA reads TGTGCCAGCAGACCTTACCAAAACCAAGAGACCCAGTACTTC. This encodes CASRPYQNQETQYF.

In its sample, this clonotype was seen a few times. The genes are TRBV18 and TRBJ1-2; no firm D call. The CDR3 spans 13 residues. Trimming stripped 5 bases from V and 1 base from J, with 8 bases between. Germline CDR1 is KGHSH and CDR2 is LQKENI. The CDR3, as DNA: TGTGCCAGCTCATCGACACTTAACTATGGCTACACCTTC. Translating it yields CASSSTLNYGYTF. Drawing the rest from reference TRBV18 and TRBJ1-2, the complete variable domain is NAGVMQNPRHLVRRRGQEARLRCSPMKGHSHVYWYRQLPEEGLKFMVYLQKENIIDESGMPKERFSAEFPKEGPSILRIQQVVRGDSAAYFCASSSTLNYGYTFGSGTRLTVV.

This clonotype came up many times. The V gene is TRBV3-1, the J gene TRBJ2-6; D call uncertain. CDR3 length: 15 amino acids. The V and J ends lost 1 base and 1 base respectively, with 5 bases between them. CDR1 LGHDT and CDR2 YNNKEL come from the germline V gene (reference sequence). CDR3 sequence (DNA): TGTGCCAGCAGCCAAGTTCGGTCTGGGGCCAACGTCCTGACTTTC. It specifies CASSQVRSGANVLTF. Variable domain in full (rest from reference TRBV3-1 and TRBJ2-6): DTAVSQTPKYLVTQMGNDKSIKCEQNLGHDTMYWYKQDSKKFLKIMFSYNNKELIINETVPNRFSPKSPDKAHLNLHINSLELGDSAVYFCASSQVRSGANVLTFGAGSRLTVL.

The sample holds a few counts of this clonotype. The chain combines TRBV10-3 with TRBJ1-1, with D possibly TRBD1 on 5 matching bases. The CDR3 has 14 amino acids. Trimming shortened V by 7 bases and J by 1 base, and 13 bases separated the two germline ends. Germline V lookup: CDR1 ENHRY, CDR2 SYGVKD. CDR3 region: CAITKFQGNTEAFF. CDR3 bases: TGTGCCATCACTAAATTCCAGGGGAACACTGAAGCTTTCTTT.

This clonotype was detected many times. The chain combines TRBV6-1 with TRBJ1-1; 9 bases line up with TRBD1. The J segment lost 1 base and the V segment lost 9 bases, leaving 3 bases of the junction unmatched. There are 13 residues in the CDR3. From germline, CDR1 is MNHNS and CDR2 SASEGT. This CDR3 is CARPGQGNTEAFF. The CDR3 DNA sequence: TGTGCCAGGCCGGGACAGGGGAACACTGAAGCTTTCTTT.

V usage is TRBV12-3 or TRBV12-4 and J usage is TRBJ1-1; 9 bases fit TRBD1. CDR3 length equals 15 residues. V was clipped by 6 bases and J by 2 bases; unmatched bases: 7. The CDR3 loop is CASSPRDRANTEAFF. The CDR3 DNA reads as TGTGCCAGCAGCCCCAGGGACAGGGCTAACACTGAAGCTTTCTTT.

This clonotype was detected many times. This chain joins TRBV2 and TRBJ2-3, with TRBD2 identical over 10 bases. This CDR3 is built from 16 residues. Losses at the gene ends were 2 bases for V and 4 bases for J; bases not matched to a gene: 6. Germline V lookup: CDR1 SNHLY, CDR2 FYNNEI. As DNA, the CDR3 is TGTGCCAGCAGTGAAAACCAGCGGGGGGGCTCAGATACGCAGTATTTT. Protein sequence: CASSENQRGGSDTQYF.

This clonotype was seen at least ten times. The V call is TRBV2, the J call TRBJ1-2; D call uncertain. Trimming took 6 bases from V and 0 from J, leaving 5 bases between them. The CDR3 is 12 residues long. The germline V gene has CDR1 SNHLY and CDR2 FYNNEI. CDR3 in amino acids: CASRQPNYGYTF. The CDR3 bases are TGTGCCAGCAGACAACCTAACTATGGCTACACCTTC.

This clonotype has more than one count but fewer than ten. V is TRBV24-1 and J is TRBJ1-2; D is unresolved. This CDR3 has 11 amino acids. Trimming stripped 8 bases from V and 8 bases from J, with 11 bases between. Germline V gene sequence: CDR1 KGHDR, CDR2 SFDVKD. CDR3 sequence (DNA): TGTGCCACCACCAAAGAAACCGGCTACACCTTC. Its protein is CATTKETGYTF.

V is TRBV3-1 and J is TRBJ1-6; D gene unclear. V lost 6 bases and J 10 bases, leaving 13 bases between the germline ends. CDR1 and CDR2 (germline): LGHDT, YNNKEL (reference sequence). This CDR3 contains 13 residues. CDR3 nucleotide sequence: TGTGCCAGCAGTGAACCCCGGAGGTCACCCCTCCACTTT. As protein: CASSEPRRSPLHF.

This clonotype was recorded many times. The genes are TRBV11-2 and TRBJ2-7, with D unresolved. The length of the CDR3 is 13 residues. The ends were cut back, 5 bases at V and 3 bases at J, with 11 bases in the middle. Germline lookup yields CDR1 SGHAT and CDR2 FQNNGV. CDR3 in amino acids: CASSKQPHYEQYF. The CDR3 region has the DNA TGTGCCAGCAGCAAGCAGCCCCACTACGAGCAGTACTTC.

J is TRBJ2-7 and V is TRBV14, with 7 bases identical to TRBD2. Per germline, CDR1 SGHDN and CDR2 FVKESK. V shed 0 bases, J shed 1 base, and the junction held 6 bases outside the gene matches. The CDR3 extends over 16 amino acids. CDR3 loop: CASSQDTGLDSYEQYF. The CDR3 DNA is TGTGCCAGCAGCCAAGATACCGGACTAGATTCCTACGAGCAGTACTTC.

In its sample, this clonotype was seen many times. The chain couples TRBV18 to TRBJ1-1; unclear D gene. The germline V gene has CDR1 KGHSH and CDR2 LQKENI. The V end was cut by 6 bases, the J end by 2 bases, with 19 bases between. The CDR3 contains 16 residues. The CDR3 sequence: CASSKEYGGGNTEAFF. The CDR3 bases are TGTGCCAGCTCCAAAGAATACGGCGGCGGAAACACTGAAGCTTTCTTT.

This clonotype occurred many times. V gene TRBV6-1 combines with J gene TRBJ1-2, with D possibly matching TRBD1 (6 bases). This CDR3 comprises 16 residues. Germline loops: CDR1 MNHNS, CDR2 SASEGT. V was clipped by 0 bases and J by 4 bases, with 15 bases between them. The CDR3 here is CASSEALRQEAYGYTF. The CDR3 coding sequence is TGTGCCAGCAGTGAAGCCCTCCGACAGGAGGCCTATGGCTACACCTTC.

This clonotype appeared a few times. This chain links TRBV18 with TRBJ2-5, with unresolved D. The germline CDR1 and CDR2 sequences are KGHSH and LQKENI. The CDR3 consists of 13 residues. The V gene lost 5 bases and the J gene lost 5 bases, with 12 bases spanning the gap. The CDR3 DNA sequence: TGTGCCAGCTCAGACCGGTCCGGGGAGACCCAGTACTTC. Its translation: CASSDRSGETQYF.

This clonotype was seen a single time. The CDR3 region has the DNA TGCAGTGCTATTAGCGGGGTTCCAGGTAGCAATGAGCAGTTCTTC. It translates to CSAISGVPGSNEQFF. This chain uses TRBV20-1 with TRBJ2-1; 8 bases align to TRBD2. Trimming cost V 4 bases and J 6 bases; bases outside gene matches: 11. This CDR3 has 15 residues. Germline loops: CDR1 DFQATT, CDR2 SNEGSKA (reference sequence).

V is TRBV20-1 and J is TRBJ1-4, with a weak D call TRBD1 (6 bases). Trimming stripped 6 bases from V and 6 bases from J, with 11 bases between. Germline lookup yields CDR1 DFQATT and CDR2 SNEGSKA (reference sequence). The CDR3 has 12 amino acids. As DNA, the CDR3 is TGCAGTGCACTGCGGACAGATGAAAAACTGTTTTTT. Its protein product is CSALRTDEKLFF.

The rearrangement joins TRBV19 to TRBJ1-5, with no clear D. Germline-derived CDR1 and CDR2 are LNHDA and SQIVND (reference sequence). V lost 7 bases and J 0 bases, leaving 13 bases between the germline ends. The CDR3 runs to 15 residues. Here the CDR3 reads CASKNGDSSNQPQHF. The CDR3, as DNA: TGTGCCAGTAAGAATGGAGATAGTAGCAATCAGCCCCAGCATTTT.

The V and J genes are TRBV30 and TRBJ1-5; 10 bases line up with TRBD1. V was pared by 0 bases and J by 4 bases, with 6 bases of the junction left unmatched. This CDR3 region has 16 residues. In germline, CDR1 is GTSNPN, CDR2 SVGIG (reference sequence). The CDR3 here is CAWSVFGTGANQPQHF. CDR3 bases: TGTGCCTGGAGTGTATTTGGGACAGGGGCTAATCAGCCCCAGCATTTT.

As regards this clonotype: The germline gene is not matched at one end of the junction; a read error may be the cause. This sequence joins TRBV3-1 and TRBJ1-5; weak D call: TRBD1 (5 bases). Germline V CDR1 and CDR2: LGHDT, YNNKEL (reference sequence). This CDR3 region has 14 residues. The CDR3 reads CASSQARRDQPLHF. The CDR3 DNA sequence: TGTGCCAGCAGCCAAGCCCGCAGGGATCAGCCCCTGCATTTT.

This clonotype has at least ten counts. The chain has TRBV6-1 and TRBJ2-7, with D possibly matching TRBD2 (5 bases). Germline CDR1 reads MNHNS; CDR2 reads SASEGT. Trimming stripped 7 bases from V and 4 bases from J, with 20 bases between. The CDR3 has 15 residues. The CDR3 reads CASTPASSGGYEQYF. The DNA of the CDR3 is TGTGCCAGCACCCCTGCCTCCAGCGGCGGATACGAGCAGTACTTC.